This passage covers 18 T cell receptor beta chains from one sample sequenced in a study of blood T cell repertoires in COVID-19. Data came from immunoSEQ multiplex PCR; TCRdb stores just in-frame clones and leaves some out. The top ten clones hold about 18% of a sample with under 30,000 clones, less than 90% of them seen once. Material: peripheral blood. The receptors come from a human donor with acute or convalescent COVID-19. The donor label of this sample is uncertain.

This clone was counted a single time. The genes are TRBV7-6 and TRBJ2-2, with D perhaps TRBD2 (6 bases). This CDR3 spans 16 amino acids. V dropped 7 bases and J dropped 5 bases, with 20 bases sitting between them. Germline lookup yields CDR1 SGHVS and CDR2 FNYEAQ. The CDR3 DNA reads as TGTGCCAGCACCTCTTGGCGGGGCCCTAGAACCGGGGAGCTGTTTTTT. Translated: CASTSWRGPRTGELFF.

The chain joins TRBV7-2 to TRBJ2-7; 13 bases are shared with TRBD2. Germline V gives CDR1 SGHTA, CDR2 FQGNSA. The CDR3 length is 15 residues. The junction had 4 bases not matched to a gene; V was cut back by 5 bases and J by 3 bases. CDR3 amino acids: CASSPRTSGGYEQYF. The CDR3 DNA is TGTGCCAGCAGCCCGCGGACTAGCGGGGGCTACGAGCAGTACTTC. Full variable domain (rest looked up from reference TRBV7-2 and TRBJ2-7): GAGVSQSPSNKVTEKGKDVELRCDPISGHTALYWYRQSLGQGLEFLIYFQGNSAPDKSGLPSDRFSAERTGGSVSTLTIQRTQQEDSAVYLCASSPRTSGGYEQYFGPGTRLTVT.

The rearrangement uses TRBV7-9 and TRBJ1-1; D unclear. V was clipped by 8 bases and J by 3 bases, with 19 bases between them. CDR3 size: 15 residues. CDR1 and CDR2 from the germline V gene are SEHNR and FQNEAQ (reference sequence). The CDR3 loop is CASRHSPGSHTEAFF. For the CDR3, the DNA is TGTGCCAGCCGCCATTCCCCGGGGTCACACACTGAAGCTTTCTTT.

The CDR3 nucleotides read TGTGCCAGCACTCGCCTCGGGGAGCAGTTCTTC. Translating gives CASTRLGEQFF. The chain couples TRBV27 to TRBJ2-1; D is unclear. This CDR3 region has 11 residues. CDR1 and CDR2 (germline): MNHEY, SMNVEV (reference sequence). Deletions cut 7 bases from V and 10 bases from J, with 11 bases between.

This chain connects TRBV7-2 to TRBJ1-2, with D possibly matching TRBD1 (6 bases). The CDR3 length is 15 residues. V dropped 5 bases and J dropped 4 bases, with 17 bases sitting between them. CDR1 SGHTA and CDR2 FQGNSA come from the germline V gene. This chain's CDR3 is CASSPGSQGIYGYTF. For the CDR3, the DNA is TGTGCCAGCAGCCCCGGTTCTCAGGGGATCTATGGCTACACCTTC.

V usage is TRBV5-1 and J usage is TRBJ2-3, with 8 bases that match TRBD2. The junction had 7 bases not matched to a gene; V was cut back by 7 bases and J by 0 bases. The CDR3 sequence is 15 residues long. Germline V gene data show CDR1 as SGHRS and CDR2 as YFSETQ. The CDR3 loop reads CASLSAGASTDTQYF. The CDR3 nucleotides are TGCGCCAGCCTCTCAGCGGGAGCTAGCACAGATACGCAGTATTTT.

The CDR3: CASSLVMGGTGELFF. CDR3 nucleotide sequence: TGTGCCAGCAGCTTAGTTATGGGGGGCACCGGGGAGCTGTTTTTT. This chain links TRBV11-1 with TRBJ2-2; TRBD2 is a possible D gene (6 bases). V dropped 1 base and J dropped 4 bases, with 10 bases sitting between them. Germline V gives CDR1 SGHAT, CDR2 FQDESV (reference sequence). The CDR3 covers 15 residues.

The genes are TRBV5-4 and TRBJ2-7; 8 bases map to TRBD2. The CDR3 totals 13 residues. V was clipped by 2 bases and J by 7 bases; unmatched bases: 5. CDR1 is SGHNT, CDR2 YYREEE, per germline (reference sequence). The CDR3 DNA reads TGTGCCAGCAGCTTAACGGGGGGGCGAGAGCAGTACTTC. The encoded protein is CASSLTGGREQYF.

This chain joins TRBV7-9 and TRBJ1-2; 9 bases are a match to TRBD1. The V gene's germline CDR1 is SEHNR and CDR2 FQNEAQ (reference sequence). The trim removed 3 bases at V and 9 bases at J, leaving 11 bases unmatched. This CDR3 is 15 amino acids long. The CDR3 loop reads CASSFSYGDRVSYTF. The CDR3 bases are TGTGCCAGCAGCTTCTCATATGGGGACAGGGTGAGCTACACCTTC. Full variable domain (missing parts from reference TRBV7-9 and TRBJ1-2): DTGVSQNPRHKITKRGQNVTFRCDPISEHNRLYWYRQTLGQGPEFLTYFQNEAQLEKSRLLSDRFSAERPKGSFSTLEIQRTEQGDSAMYLCASSFSYGDRVSYTFGSGTRLTVV.

The gene calls are TRBV10-2 and TRBJ1-4; TRBD1 aligns across 10 bases. J lost 2 bases, V lost 5 bases, and 2 bases had no gene match. CDR3 length: 15 amino acids. Looked up from germline, CDR1 is WSHSY and CDR2 is SAAADI. CDR3 amino acids: CASSTTGGTNEKLFF. The DNA of the CDR3 is TGCGCCAGCAGTACGACAGGGGGCACTAATGAAAAACTGTTTTTT.

This clone showed up just once. This chain connects TRBV3-1 (or the pseudogene TRBV3-2) to TRBJ1-1; unclear D gene. The germline CDR1 and CDR2 sequences are LGHDT and YNNKEL (reference sequence). The ends were cut back, 1 base at V and 3 bases at J, with 9 bases in the middle. The length of the CDR3 is 14 residues. DNA for the CDR3: TGTGCCAGCAGCCAAGTAGCGGGAGACACTGAAGCTTTCTTT. Protein sequence: CASSQVAGDTEAFF.

The chain couples TRBV29-1 to TRBJ2-3; 8 bases fit TRBD1. J was trimmed by 3 bases and V by 6 bases; bases with no gene match: 8. Per germline, CDR1 SQVTM and CDR2 ANQGSEA. This CDR3 has 14 residues. CDR3 in amino acids: CSVARDRNTDTQYF. The CDR3 DNA reads TGCAGCGTCGCGCGGGACAGGAATACAGATACGCAGTATTTT.

CDR3 sequence (DNA): TGTGCCAGCAGTGACAGGGGGTTGAGCACCGGGGAGCTGTTTTTT. Translated, it gives CASSDRGLSTGELFF. J is TRBJ2-2 and V is TRBV2; TRBD1 matches at 7 bases. Trimming at V came to 3 bases and at J to 4 bases, leaving 5 bases not matched to a gene. CDR1 SNHLY and CDR2 FYNNEI come from the germline V gene. The CDR3 runs to 15 residues.

This clone occurred once. The CDR3 DNA is TGTGCCAGCGCTCGACTAGCGGTGGGGACCCAGTACTTC. Encoded protein: CASARLAVGTQYF. The rearrangement links TRBV2 to TRBJ2-5; 9 nucleotides match TRBD2. Germline loops: CDR1 SNHLY, CDR2 FYNNEI. CDR3 length equals 13 residues. Unmatched junction bases numbered 8, after V lost 8 bases and J lost 7 bases.

The rearrangement joins TRBV30 to TRBJ1-5; unclear D gene. Germline values: CDR1 GTSNPN, CDR2 SVGIG (reference sequence). There are 14 residues in the CDR3. Trimming took 0 bases from V and 5 from J, leaving 11 bases between them. CDR3 DNA: TGTGCCTGGAGTGTCTCCCCGTTTGATCAGCCCCAGCATTTT. Amino acids: CAWSVSPFDQPQHF. Based on the CDR3 plus reference TRBV30 and TRBJ1-5, the full variable domain is SQTIHQWPATLVQPVGSPLSLECTVEGTSNPNLYWYRQAAGRGLQLLFYSVGIGQISSEVPQNLSASRPQDRQFILSSKKLLLSDSGFYLCAWSVSPFDQPQHFGDGTRLSIL.

V usage is TRBV25-1 and J usage is TRBJ1-2, with 9 nucleotides matching TRBD1. CDR1 is MGHDK and CDR2 is SYGVNS in the germline V gene. CDR3 length: 15 amino acids. The V gene end was trimmed by 4 bases and the J gene end by 6 bases; junction bases not matched to a gene: 9. CDR3 sequence: CASSGGTGRLNGYTF. CDR3 coding DNA: TGTGCCAGCAGTGGTGGGACAGGGCGCTTAAATGGCTACACCTTC.

The chain employs TRBV4-1 and TRBJ1-2, with 8 nucleotides matching TRBD1. The CDR3 runs 15 residues. Per the germline V gene, CDR1 is MGHRA and CDR2 is YSYEKL. After removal of 1 base from V and 3 bases from J, the junction contained 4 bases not matched to a gene. The CDR3 protein is CASSQGSGGDYGYTF. CDR3 nucleotides: TGCGCCAGCAGCCAAGGTTCAGGGGGCGACTATGGCTACACCTTC.

The chain uses TRBV18 and TRBJ1-3, with a tentative D call TRBD1 (6 bases). The V end was cut by 3 bases, the J end by 3 bases, with 15 bases between. The germline gives CDR1 KGHSH, CDR2 LQKENI. The CDR3 runs to 16 residues. CDR3 residues: CASSPNTGQIGNTIYF. The CDR3 DNA reads TGTGCCAGCTCACCCAACACCGGACAGATTGGAAACACCATATATTTT.